The rows below give T cell receptor beta chains drawn from one sample of a study of cytomegalovirus exposure and HLA in healthy donors. TCRdb's copy holds only in-frame clones and misses some; the assay was immunoSEQ multiplex PCR. This sample yields some 190,000 clones, of which 81% are seen a single time; 3.4% belongs to the top ten. The sequenced sample consisted of PBMCs. These receptors were obtained from a man between 35 and 55 years old in good health and CMV-seropositive. CDR3s include the opening cysteine and the closing phenylalanine or tryptophan. A D gene is named only where the DNA matches it firmly. Size tells how often a clone was seen (once, few, many) or the class of an expanded clone, and some rows leave it out.

CDR3 | DNA | J | V | D | size
CASSLSGSGGAADTQYF | TGTGCCAGCAGCTTGTCGGGTAGCGGGGGGGCTGCAGATACGCAGTATTTT | TRBJ2-3 | TRBV5-6 | TRBD2 | -
CASSLSRDTGELFF | TGTGCCAGCAGCTTATCGCGGGACACCGGGGAGCTGTTTTTT | TRBJ2-2 | TRBV7-3 | - | -
CASSVESGALYNEQFF | TGTGCCAGCAGCGTAGAATCAGGGGCCCTCTACAATGAGCAGTTCTTC | TRBJ2-1 | TRBV9 | - | -
CASSGHTGELFF | TGTGCCAGCAGTGGGCACACCGGGGAGCTGTTTTTT | TRBJ2-2 | TRBV28 | - | -
CASSASGNTGELFF | TGTGCCAGCAGCGCCTCGGGGAACACCGGGGAGCTGTTTTTT | TRBJ2-2 | TRBV7-6 | - | -
CASSSRDRGSEKLFF | TGTGCCAGCAGCTCTAGGGACAGGGGGTCTGAAAAACTGTTTTTT | TRBJ1-4 | TRBV2 | TRBD1 | few
CASIWGQNTGELFF | TGTGCCAGCATTTGGGGGCAGAACACCGGGGAGCTGTTTTTT | TRBJ2-2 | TRBV6-1 | - | -
CASSRDRSGNTIYF | TGCGCCAGCAGCCGGGACAGGTCTGGAAACACCATATATTTT | TRBJ1-3 | TRBV5-1 | TRBD1 | -
CASSLSLTGEQYF | TGCGCCAGCAGCTTGTCCTTGACGGGGGAGCAGTACTTC | TRBJ2-7 | TRBV5-1 | - | -
CAISESRQGITEAFF | TGTGCCATCAGTGAGTCGCGACAGGGAATAACTGAAGCTTTCTTT | TRBJ1-1 | TRBV10-3 | TRBD1 | -
CASTMNRDTEAFF | TGTGCCAGCACCATGAACAGGGATACTGAAGCTTTCTTT | TRBJ1-1 | TRBV7-8 | - | -
CASSYSGLAGGQQYF | TGTGCCAGCAGCTACTCGGGTCTAGCGGGAGGGCAGCAGTACTTC | TRBJ2-7 | TRBV7-2 | TRBD2 | -
CASSSSGGASGNTIYF | TGTGCCAGCAGTTCATCAGGGGGCGCCTCTGGAAACACCATATATTTT | TRBJ1-3 | TRBV5-4 | TRBD1 | -
CASSQEMGGGANYGYTF | TGTGCCAGCAGCCAAGAAATGGGGGGGGGAGCTAACTATGGCTACACCTTC | TRBJ1-2 | TRBV14 | - | -
CASSGGTVQETQYF | TGTGCCAGCAGTGGGGGGACGGTCCAAGAGACCCAGTACTTC | TRBJ2-5 | TRBV28 | - | -
CASREARGGSYEQYF | TGCGCCAGCAGGGAGGCGCGGGGGGGCTCCTACGAGCAGTACTTC | TRBJ2-7 | TRBV5-1 | TRBD2 | -
CASSQGWTGRDTQYF | TGCGCCAGCAGCCAAGGGTGGACAGGGAGAGATACGCAGTATTTT | TRBJ2-3 | TRBV4-3 | TRBD1 | -
CASSYSKSLYIEQYF | TGTGCCAGCAGTTACTCGAAATCCCTATATATCGAGCAGTACTTC | TRBJ2-7 | TRBV6-8 | - | once
CASSVGGTAVNEQFF | TGTGCCAGCAGCGTTGGGGGGACAGCCGTCAATGAGCAGTTCTTC | TRBJ2-1 | TRBV9 | - | -
CASSYSGSGRGDEQFF | TGTGCCAGCAGTTACTCGGGAAGCGGGAGGGGCGATGAGCAGTTCTTC | TRBJ2-1 | TRBV6-6 | TRBD2 | -
CASSLFLAEVTDTQYF | TGTGCCAGCAGCTTATTCTTAGCCGAGGTCACAGATACGCAGTATTTT | TRBJ2-3 | TRBV7-2 | - | once
CASSLGPGLAANNEQFF | TGTGCCAGCAGCTTAGGGCCTGGACTAGCGGCAAACAATGAGCAGTTCTTC | TRBJ2-1 | TRBV7-8 | TRBD2 | -
CASSPGAGASYEQYF | TGTGCCAGCTCACCAGGGGCAGGGGCCTCCTACGAGCAGTACTTC | TRBJ2-7 | TRBV18 | - | -
CASSQGLAASGETQYF | TGCGCCAGCAGCCAAGGACTAGCGGCCTCAGGGGAGACCCAGTACTTC | TRBJ2-5 | TRBV4-1 | TRBD2 | -
CASSEFSGQGWSEQYF | TGCGCCAGCAGTGAGTTCTCGGGACAGGGCTGGAGCGAGCAGTACTTC | TRBJ2-7 | TRBV10-1 | TRBD1 | -
CASSRTVTNTGELFF | TGCGCCAGCAGCCGGACAGTAACGAACACCGGGGAGCTGTTTTTT | TRBJ2-2 | TRBV5-1 | - | -
CASSEDGTGTLETQYF | TGTGCCAGCAGCGAAGATGGGACAGGGACATTGGAGACCCAGTACTTC | TRBJ2-5 | TRBV2 | TRBD1 | -
CASSSSGQGIHEQYF | TGTGCCAGCAGCTCAAGCGGACAGGGGATACACGAGCAGTACTTC | TRBJ2-7 | TRBV5-4 | TRBD1 | -
CATSRDSGQELRGQFF | TGTGCCACCAGCAGAGATAGTGGACAGGAGCTCAGGGGGCAGTTCTTC | TRBJ2-1 | TRBV15 | TRBD1 | once
CASSRVRGGQGTDTQYF | TGTGCCAGCAGCCGGGTCCGGGGGGGCCAGGGCACAGATACGCAGTATTTT | TRBJ2-3 | TRBV7-9 | TRBD2 | -
CASSVQTGPTGELFF | TGTGCCAGCAGCGTCCAGACAGGGCCTACCGGGGAGCTGTTTTTT | TRBJ2-2 | TRBV9 | TRBD1 | once
CASSDPGQVAHGYTF | TGCGCCAGCAGTGACCCGGGACAGGTTGCCCATGGCTACACCTTC | TRBJ1-2 | TRBV10-2 | TRBD1 | -
CASSAPGSSNQPQHF | TGTGCCAGCAGTGCCCCCGGGTCCTCCAATCAGCCCCAGCATTTT | TRBJ1-5 | TRBV6-6 | - | -
CAISESPGPGGKGAFF | TGTGCCATCAGTGAGTCGCCGGGGCCAGGGGGCAAGGGAGCTTTCTTT | TRBJ1-1 | TRBV10-3 | TRBD1 | -
CASSPPVGRAGEQYF | TGTGCCAGCTCACCACCTGTCGGGAGGGCCGGCGAGCAGTACTTC | TRBJ2-7 | TRBV18 | TRBD2 | once
CASTWAGANTEAFF | TGTGCCAGCACCTGGGCAGGGGCCAACACTGAAGCTTTCTTT | TRBJ1-1 | TRBV28 | - | few
CASSPFSAYGETQYF | TGTGCCAGCTCACCATTTTCGGCTTACGGGGAGACCCAGTACTTC | TRBJ2-5 | TRBV18 | - | -
CASRDGQGVSEQYF | TGTGCCAGCAGAGACGGACAGGGGGTCTCCGAGCAGTACTTC | TRBJ2-7 | TRBV28 | TRBD1 | -
CASSKRTVGELFF | TGTGCCAGCAGTAAAAGGACAGTGGGGGAGCTGTTTTTT | TRBJ2-2 | TRBV27 | - | few
CSVHPLKSETQYF | TGCAGCGTGCACCCCCTCAAGAGCGAGACCCAGTACTTC | TRBJ2-5 | TRBV29-1 | - | -
CASSNTGVRLDTQYF | TGCGCCAGCAGTAACACAGGGGTTAGATTGGATACGCAGTATTTT | TRBJ2-3 | TRBV10-2 | TRBD1 | -
CASSKAGLAGEQEQFF | TGTGCCAGCAGTAAAGCCGGACTAGCGGGAGAGCAGGAGCAGTTCTTC | TRBJ2-1 | TRBV28 | TRBD2 | -
CASSLEGASYNEQFF | TGTGCCAGCAGCTTGGAGGGGGCCTCCTACAATGAGCAGTTCTTC | TRBJ2-1 | TRBV5-4 | TRBD1 | once
CASSPAVGAYNEQFF | TGTGCCAGCTCACCGGCGGTTGGAGCCTACAATGAGCAGTTCTTC | TRBJ2-1 | TRBV18 | - | -
CASSRGLAGTTYEQYF | TGTGCCAGCAGCCGAGGACTAGCGGGGACTACCTACGAGCAGTACTTC | TRBJ2-7 | TRBV11-1 | TRBD2 | -
CASSLGEARLYEQYF | TGTGCCAGCAGCTTAGGGGAGGCTAGATTGTACGAGCAGTACTTC | TRBJ2-7 | TRBV7-2 | - | -
CASSLGLAGENEQFF | TGCGCCAGCAGCTTGGGACTAGCGGGAGAGAATGAGCAGTTCTTC | TRBJ2-1 | TRBV5-1 | TRBD2 | -
CASMTPSSGELAKNIQYF | TGTGCCAGCATGACACCTTCCTCAGGGGAACTAGCCAAAAACATTCAGTACTTC | TRBJ2-4 | TRBV19 | - | -
CASSPRTSGGLYEQYF | TGTGCCAGCAGCCCCCGGACTAGCGGGGGGTTGTACGAGCAGTACTTC | TRBJ2-7 | TRBV7-8 | TRBD2 | few
CASSTQGGMPRELFF | TGCGCCAGCAGCACACAGGGGGGGATGCCTCGGGAGCTGTTTTTT | TRBJ2-2 | TRBV5-1 | - | -
CASSFLGTGSHDNEQFF | TGTGCCAGCAGTTTTCTCGGGACAGGGTCCCATGACAATGAGCAGTTCTTC | TRBJ2-1 | TRBV28 | TRBD1 | -
CASSGWTSGRTDTQYF | TGCGCCAGCAGTGGCTGGACTAGCGGACGCACAGATACGCAGTATTTT | TRBJ2-3 | TRBV10-2 | TRBD2 | -
CAWSGGTGASTDTQYF | TGTGCCTGGAGTGGCGGTACAGGCGCAAGCACAGATACGCAGTATTTT | TRBJ2-3 | TRBV30 | - | once
CASSQERDRGKNTIYF | TGTGCCAGCAGCCAAGAACGGGACAGGGGGAAAAACACCATATATTTT | TRBJ1-3 | TRBV4-2 | TRBD1 | few
CASSRDRGGNQPQHF | TGTGCCAGCAGCCGGGACAGGGGAGGCAATCAGCCCCAGCATTTT | TRBJ1-5 | TRBV28 | TRBD1 | -